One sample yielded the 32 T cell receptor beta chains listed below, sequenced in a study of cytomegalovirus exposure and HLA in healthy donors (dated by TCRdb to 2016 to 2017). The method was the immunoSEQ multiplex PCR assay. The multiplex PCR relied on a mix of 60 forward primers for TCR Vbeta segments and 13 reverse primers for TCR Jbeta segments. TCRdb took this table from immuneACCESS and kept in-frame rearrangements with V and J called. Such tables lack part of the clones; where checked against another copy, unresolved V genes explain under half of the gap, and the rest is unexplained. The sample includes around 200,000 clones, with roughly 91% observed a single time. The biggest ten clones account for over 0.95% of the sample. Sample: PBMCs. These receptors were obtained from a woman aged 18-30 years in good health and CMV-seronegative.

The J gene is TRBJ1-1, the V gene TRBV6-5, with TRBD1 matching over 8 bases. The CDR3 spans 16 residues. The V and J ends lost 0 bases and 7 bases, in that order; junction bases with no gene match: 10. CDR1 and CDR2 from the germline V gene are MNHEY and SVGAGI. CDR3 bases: TGTGCCAGCAGTTACTCAAACAGGGGGGAAATAGGTGAAGCTTTCTTT. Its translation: CASSYSNRGEIGEAFF.

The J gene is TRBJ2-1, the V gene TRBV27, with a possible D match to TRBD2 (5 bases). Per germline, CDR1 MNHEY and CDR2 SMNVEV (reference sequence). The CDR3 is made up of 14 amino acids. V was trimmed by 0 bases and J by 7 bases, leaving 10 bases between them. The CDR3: CASSLSNSGNEQFF. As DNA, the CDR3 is TGTGCCAGCAGTTTATCGAATTCGGGGAATGAGCAGTTCTTC.

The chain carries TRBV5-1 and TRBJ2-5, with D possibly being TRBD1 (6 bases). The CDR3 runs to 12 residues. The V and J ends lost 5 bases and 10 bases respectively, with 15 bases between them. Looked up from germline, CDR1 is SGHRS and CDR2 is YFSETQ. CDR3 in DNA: TGCGCCAGCAGTACGGGACCCAGGGGCCAGTACTTC. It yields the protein CASSTGPRGQYF.

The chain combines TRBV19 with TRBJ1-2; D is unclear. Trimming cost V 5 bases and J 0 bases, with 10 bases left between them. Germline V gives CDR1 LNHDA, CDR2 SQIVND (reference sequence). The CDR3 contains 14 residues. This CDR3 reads CASSEQYTNYGYTF. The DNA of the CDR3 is TGTGCCAGTAGTGAACAGTACACTAACTATGGCTACACCTTC.

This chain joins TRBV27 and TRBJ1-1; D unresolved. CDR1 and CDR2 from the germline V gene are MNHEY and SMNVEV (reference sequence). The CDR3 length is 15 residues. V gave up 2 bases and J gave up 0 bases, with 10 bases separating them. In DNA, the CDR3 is TGTGCCAGCAGTTTAAAGCGGGGTGTGAACACTGAAGCTTTCTTT. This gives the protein CASSLKRGVNTEAFF.

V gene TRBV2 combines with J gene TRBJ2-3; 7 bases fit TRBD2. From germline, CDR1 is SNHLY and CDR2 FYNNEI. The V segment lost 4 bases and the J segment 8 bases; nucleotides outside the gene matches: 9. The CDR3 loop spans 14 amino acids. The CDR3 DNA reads TGTGCCAGCAGTGCGACAAGACTAGCCACTACGCAGTATTTT. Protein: CASSATRLATTQYF.

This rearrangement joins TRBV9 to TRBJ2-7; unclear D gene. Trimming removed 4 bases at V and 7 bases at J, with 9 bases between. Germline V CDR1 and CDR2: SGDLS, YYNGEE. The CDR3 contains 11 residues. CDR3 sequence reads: CASSYNSEQYF. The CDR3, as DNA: TGTGCCAGCAGCTATAACAGTGAGCAGTACTTC.

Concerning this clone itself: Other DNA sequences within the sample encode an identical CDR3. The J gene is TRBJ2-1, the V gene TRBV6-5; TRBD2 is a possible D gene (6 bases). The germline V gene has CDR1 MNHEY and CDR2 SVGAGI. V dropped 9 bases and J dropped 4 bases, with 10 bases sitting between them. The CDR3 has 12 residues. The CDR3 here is CASRGGYNEQFF. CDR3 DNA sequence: TGTGCCAGTCGTGGGGGGTACAATGAGCAGTTCTTC.

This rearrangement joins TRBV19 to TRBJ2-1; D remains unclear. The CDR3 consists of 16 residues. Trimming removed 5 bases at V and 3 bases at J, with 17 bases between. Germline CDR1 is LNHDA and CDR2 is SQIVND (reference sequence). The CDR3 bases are TGTGCCAGTAGTCCGCGAGGCAAGACGAACTACAATGAGCAGTTCTTC. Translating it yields CASSPRGKTNYNEQFF. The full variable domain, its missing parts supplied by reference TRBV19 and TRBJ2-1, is DGGITQSPKYLFRKEGQNVTLSCEQNLNHDAMYWYRQDPGQGLRLIYYSQIVNDFQKGDIAEGYSVSREKKESFPLTVTSAQKNPTAFYLCASSPRGKTNYNEQFFGPGTRLTVL.

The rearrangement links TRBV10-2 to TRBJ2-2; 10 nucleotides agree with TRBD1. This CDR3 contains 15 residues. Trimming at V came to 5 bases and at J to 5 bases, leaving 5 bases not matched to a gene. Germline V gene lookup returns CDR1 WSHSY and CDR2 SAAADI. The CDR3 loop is CASSSDRGRTGELFF. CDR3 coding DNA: TGCGCCAGCAGTAGCGACAGGGGGCGTACCGGGGAGCTGTTTTTT.

This chain's CDR3 is CASTTQGDTEAFF. In DNA form, the CDR3 reads TGTGCCAGCACGACCCAGGGGGACACTGAAGCTTTCTTT. The chain combines TRBV11-3 with TRBJ1-1, with TRBD1 matching over 7 bases. This CDR3 has 13 amino acids. Germline V gene lookup returns CDR1 SGHNT and CDR2 YENEEA. J lost 3 bases, V lost 7 bases, and 5 bases had no gene match. Full variable domain (missing parts from reference TRBV11-3 and TRBJ1-1): EAGVVQSPRYKIIEKKQPVAFWCNPISGHNTLYWYLQNLGQGPELLIRYENEEAVDDSQLPKDRFSAERLKGVDSTLKIQPAELGDSAVYLCASTTQGDTEAFFGQGTRLTVV.

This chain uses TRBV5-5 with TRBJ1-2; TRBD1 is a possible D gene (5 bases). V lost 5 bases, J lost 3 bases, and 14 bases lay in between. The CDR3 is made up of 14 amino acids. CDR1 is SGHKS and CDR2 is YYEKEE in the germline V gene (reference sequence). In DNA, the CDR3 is TGTGCCAGCAGTCCTGCCAGGGCCTACTATGGCTACACCTTC. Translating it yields CASSPARAYYGYTF.

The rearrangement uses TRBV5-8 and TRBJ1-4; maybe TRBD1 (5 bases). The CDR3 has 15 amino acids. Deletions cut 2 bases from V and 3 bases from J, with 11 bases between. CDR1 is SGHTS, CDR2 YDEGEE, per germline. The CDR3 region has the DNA TGTGCCAGCAGCTTACAGACAGTGGCTAATGAAAAACTGTTTTTT. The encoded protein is CASSLQTVANEKLFF.

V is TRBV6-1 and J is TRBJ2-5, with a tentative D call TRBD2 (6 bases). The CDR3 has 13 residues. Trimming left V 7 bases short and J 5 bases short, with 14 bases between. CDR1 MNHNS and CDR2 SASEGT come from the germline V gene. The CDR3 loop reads CASIQNRGETQYF. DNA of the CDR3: TGTGCCAGCATCCAAAACCGGGGGGAGACCCAGTACTTC.

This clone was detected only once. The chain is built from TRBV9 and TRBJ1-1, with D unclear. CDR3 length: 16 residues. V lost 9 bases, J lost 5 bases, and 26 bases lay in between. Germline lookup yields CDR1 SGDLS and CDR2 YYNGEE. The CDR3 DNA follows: TGTGCCACCCTCCCCGCCGGAGCACTCGGGGTGACTGAAGCTTTCTTT. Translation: CATLPAGALGVTEAFF.

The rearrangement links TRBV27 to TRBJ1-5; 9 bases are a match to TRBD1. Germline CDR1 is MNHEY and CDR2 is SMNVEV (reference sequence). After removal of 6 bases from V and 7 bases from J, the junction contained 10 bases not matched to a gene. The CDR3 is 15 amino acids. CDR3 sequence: CASSSDRGRIQPQHF. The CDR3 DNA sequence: TGTGCCAGCAGCTCGGACAGGGGAAGAATACAGCCCCAGCATTTT.

CDR3 coding DNA: TGTGCCAGCAGACACGACTGGACAGGACAGAACACTGAAGCTTTCTTT. It specifies CASRHDWTGQNTEAFF. The rearrangement joins TRBV7-9 to TRBJ1-1; the match to TRBD1 covers 7 bases. Per germline, CDR1 SEHNR and CDR2 FQNEAQ (reference sequence). V lost 6 bases to trimming and J lost 1 base; unmatched junction nucleotides: 11. This CDR3 spans 16 amino acids.

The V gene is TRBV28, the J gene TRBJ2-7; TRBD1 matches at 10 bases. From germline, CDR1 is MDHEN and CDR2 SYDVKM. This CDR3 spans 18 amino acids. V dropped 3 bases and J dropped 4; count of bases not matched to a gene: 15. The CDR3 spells CASSFRFGGQGITYEQYF. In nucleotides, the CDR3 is TGTGCCAGCAGTTTCCGCTTCGGGGGACAGGGGATAACATACGAGCAGTACTTC.

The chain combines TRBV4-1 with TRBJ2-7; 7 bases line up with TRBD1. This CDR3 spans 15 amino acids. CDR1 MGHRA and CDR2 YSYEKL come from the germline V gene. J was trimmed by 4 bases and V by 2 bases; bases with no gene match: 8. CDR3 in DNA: TGCGCCAGCAGCCAAACCGGGACAGCACGTTACGAGCAGTACTTC. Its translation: CASSQTGTARYEQYF.

CDR3 nucleotides: TGTGCCAGCAGGGCATCGAGCGCTTACAATGAGCAGTTCTTC. Translation: CASRASSAYNEQFF. This chain uses TRBV27 with TRBJ2-1; no definite D call. V lost 6 bases and J 4 bases, leaving 13 bases between the germline ends. The germline gives CDR1 MNHEY, CDR2 SMNVEV (reference sequence). CDR3 size: 14 residues.

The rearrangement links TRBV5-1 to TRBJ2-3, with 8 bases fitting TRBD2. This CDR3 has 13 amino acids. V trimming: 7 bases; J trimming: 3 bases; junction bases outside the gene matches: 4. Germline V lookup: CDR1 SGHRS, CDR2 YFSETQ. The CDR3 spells CASRPSGTDTQYF. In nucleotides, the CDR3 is TGCGCCAGCCGACCTAGCGGGACAGATACGCAGTATTTT.

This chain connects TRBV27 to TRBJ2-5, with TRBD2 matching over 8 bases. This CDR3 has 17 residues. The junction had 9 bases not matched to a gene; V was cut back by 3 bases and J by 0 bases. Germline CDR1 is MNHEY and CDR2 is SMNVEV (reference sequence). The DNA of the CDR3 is TGTGCCAGCAGTTTCCTGGGTAGCGGGATGTACCAAGAGACCCAGTACTTC. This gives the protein CASSFLGSGMYQETQYF.

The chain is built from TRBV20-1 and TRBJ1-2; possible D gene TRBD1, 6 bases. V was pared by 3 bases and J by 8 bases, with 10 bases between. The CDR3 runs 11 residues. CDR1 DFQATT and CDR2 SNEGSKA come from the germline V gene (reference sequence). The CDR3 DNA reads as TGCAGTGCTAGTCCAGGGGAAGGCTACACCTTC. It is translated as CSASPGEGYTF.

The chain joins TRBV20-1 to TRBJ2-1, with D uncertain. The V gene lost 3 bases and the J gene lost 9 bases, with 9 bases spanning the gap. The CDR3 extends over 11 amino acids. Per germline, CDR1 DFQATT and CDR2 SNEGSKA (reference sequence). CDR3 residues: CSASLGSEQFF. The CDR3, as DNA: TGCAGTGCTAGTTTGGGCAGTGAGCAGTTCTTC.

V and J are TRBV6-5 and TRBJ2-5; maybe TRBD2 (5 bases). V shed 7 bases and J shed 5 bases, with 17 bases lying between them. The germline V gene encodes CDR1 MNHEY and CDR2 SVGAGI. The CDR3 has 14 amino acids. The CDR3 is CASTRAGLGETQYF. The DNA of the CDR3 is TGTGCCAGCACAAGAGCCGGACTGGGGGAGACCCAGTACTTC.

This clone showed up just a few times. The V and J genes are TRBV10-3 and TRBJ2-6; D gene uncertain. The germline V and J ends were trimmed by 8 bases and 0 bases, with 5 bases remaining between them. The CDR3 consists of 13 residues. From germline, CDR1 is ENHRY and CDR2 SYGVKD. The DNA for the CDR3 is TGTGCCATCCCGGGCTCTGGGGCCAACGTCCTGACTTTC. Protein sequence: CAIPGSGANVLTF.

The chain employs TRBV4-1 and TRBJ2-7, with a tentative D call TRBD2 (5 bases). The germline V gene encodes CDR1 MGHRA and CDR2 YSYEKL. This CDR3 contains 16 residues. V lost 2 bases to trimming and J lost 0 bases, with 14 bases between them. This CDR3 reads CASSQRGSGSSYEQYF. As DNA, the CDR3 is TGCGCCAGCAGCCAAAGAGGCAGCGGTTCCTCCTACGAGCAGTACTTC.

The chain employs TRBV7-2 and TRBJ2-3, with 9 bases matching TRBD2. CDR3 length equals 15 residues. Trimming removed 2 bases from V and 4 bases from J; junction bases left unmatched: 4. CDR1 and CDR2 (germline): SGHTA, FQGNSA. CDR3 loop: CASSLRVAGADTQYF. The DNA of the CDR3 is TGTGCCAGCAGCTTAAGGGTAGCGGGGGCAGATACGCAGTATTTT.

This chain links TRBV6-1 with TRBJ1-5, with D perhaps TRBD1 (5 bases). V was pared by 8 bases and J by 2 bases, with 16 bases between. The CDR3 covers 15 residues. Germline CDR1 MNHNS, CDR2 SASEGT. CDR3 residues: CASGAGEVGNQPQHF. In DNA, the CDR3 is TGTGCCAGCGGAGCGGGGGAGGTCGGCAATCAGCCCCAGCATTTT.

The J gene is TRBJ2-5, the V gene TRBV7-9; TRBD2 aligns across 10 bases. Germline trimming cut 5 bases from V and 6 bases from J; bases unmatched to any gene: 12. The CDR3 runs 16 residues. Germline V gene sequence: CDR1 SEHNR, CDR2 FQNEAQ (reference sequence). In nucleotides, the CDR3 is TGTGCCAGCAGCCCGAGCCTAGCGGGAGTATTCCAGACCCAGTACTTC. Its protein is CASSPSLAGVFQTQYF.

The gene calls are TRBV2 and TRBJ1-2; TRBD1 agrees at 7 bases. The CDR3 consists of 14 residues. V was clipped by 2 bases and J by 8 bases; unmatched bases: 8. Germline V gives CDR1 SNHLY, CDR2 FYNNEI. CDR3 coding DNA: TGTGCCAGCAGTGAATTAACAGGGGCTGGGGGCTACACCTTC. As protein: CASSELTGAGGYTF.

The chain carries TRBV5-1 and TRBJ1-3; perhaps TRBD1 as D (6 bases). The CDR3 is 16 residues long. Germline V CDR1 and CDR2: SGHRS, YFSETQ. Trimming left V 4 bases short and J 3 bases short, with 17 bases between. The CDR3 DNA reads TGCGCCAGCAGCCCGACAGGATATGAGAATGGAAACACCATATATTTT. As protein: CASSPTGYENGNTIYF.